This T cell receptor beta chain appears in the sequencing data of a study of blood T cells in healthy people across ages. Study in general: Template switching recovered approximately one barcoded beta molecule for every two T cells. Study conclusions and caveats: Unknown CMV status may confound age-related changes in expanded clones. There was a strong correlation between TCR beta diversity and naive T cell percentage.

About this clonotype: No antigen is known for it.

CDR1 is DFQATT and CDR2 is SNEGSKA in the germline V gene (reference sequence). The CDR3 is 15 amino acids. V lost 0 bases and J 1 base, leaving 11 bases between the germline ends. It was with a sample-barcoded 5' primer and a J-beta primer mix that a second PCR of about 6 to 12 cycles was run. Each sample provided no less than 2.5 million CDR3-containing paired-end reads. TCRdb re-analysed the 5' RACE reads in MiXCR, keeping a single row per CDR3 protein. The sample lists hundreds of thousands of distinct CDR3 sequences, about 54% seen once, with 30% to 40% in the top ten. The receptor comes from a man between 60 and 70 years old in good health. Material: blood. The genes are TRBV20-1 and TRBJ2-3, with unresolved D. The CDR3: CSARDLRDGTDTQYF. The CDR3 coding sequence is TGCAGTGCTAGAGATCTGAGAGACGGCACAGATACGCAGTATTTT.